The 27 T cell receptor beta chains presented below share a single source sample, sequenced in a study of cytomegalovirus exposure and HLA in healthy donors. 13 Jbeta primers and 60 Vbeta primers were used for the PCR. TCRdb's copy holds only in-frame clones and misses some; the assay was immunoSEQ multiplex PCR. This table has 200,000 to 250,000 clones, over 65% appearing once. Sequences were obtained from PBMCs. The receptors were gathered from a man aged 18 to 30 in good health and CMV-seronegative.

The chain recombines TRBV7-3 with TRBJ1-2; D unclear. CDR1 is SGHTA and CDR2 is FQGTGA in the germline V gene. The CDR3 runs 14 residues. The V gene lost 4 bases and the J gene lost 8 bases, with 17 bases spanning the gap. The CDR3 sequence: CASSSSRCPWGYTF. Here the CDR3 DNA reads TGTGCCAGCAGCTCCTCGAGGTGCCCCTGGGGCTACACCTTC.

The chain recombines TRBV6-1 with TRBJ2-7, with 8 positions matching TRBD1. Germline V CDR1 and CDR2: MNHNS, SASEGT. The CDR3 spans 16 residues. The V and J ends lost 0 bases and 5 bases, in that order; junction bases with no gene match: 9. This CDR3 reads CASSEASGGLNHEQYF. In DNA, the CDR3 is TGTGCCAGCAGTGAAGCCTCAGGGGGCTTAAACCACGAGCAGTACTTC.

The chain joins TRBV28 to TRBJ2-5, with 7 nucleotides matching TRBD1. CDR3 length equals 15 residues. CDR1 and CDR2 (germline): MDHEN, SYDVKM. V lost 8 bases, J lost 5 bases, and 14 bases stayed unmatched. The CDR3 nucleotides read TGTGCCAGCGCTCAGGGGGTTACTAATGTGGAGACCCAGTACTTC. Its protein is CASAQGVTNVETQYF.

The V gene is TRBV29-1, the J gene TRBJ1-5; 7 nucleotides line up with TRBD1. The V gene end was trimmed by 3 bases and the J gene end by 9 bases; junction bases not matched to a gene: 14. Germline CDR1 reads SQVTM; CDR2 reads ANQGSEA. The CDR3 consists of 15 residues. In DNA, the CDR3 is TGCAGCGTTGACCCAGGGGGGTACACGTCGGGGCCCCAGCATTTT. Its translation: CSVDPGGYTSGPQHF. Variable domain in full (rest from reference TRBV29-1 and TRBJ1-5): SAVISQKPSRDICQRGTSLTIQCQVDSQVTMMFWYRQQPGQSLTLIATANQGSEATYESGFVIDKFPISRPNLTFSTLTVSNMSPEDSSIYLCSVDPGGYTSGPQHFGDGTRLSIL.

The genes are TRBV12-5 and TRBJ2-1; 10 bases match TRBD1. J lost 7 bases, V lost 2 bases, and 11 bases had no gene match. Germline CDR1 and CDR2: LGHNT and FRNRAP. This CDR3 is 17 amino acids long. This CDR3 reads CASGLLFGTGAANEQFF. CDR3 DNA: TGTGCTAGTGGTTTGCTGTTCGGGACAGGGGCCGCGAATGAGCAGTTCTTC.

In its sample, this clone was seen a few times. CDR3 sequence: CASSLAGRGPEQFF. The CDR3 DNA reads as TGTGCCAGCTCGCTGGCGGGGAGGGGACCTGAGCAGTTCTTC. The chain employs TRBV18 and TRBJ2-1; 7 bases fit TRBD2. The J segment lost 9 bases and the V segment lost 6 bases, leaving 11 bases of the junction unmatched. The CDR3 has 14 residues. Germline CDR1 and CDR2: KGHSH and LQKENI. Complete variable domain (other parts from reference TRBV18 and TRBJ2-1): NAGVMQNPRHLVRRRGQEARLRCSPMKGHSHVYWYRQLPEEGLKFMVYLQKENIIDESGMPKERFSAEFPKEGPSILRIQQVVRGDSAAYFCASSLAGRGPEQFFGPGTRLTVL.

J is TRBJ2-7 and V is TRBV7-8; D is possibly TRBD1 (6 bases). This CDR3 region has 15 residues. V shed 0 bases and J shed 2 bases, with 11 bases lying between them. Looked up from germline, CDR1 is SGHVS and CDR2 is FQNEAQ. The CDR3 nucleotides read TGTGCCAGCAGCTTAGCGCAGGGGCCGGCCTACGAGCAGTACTTC. Translation gives CASSLAQGPAYEQYF.

V usage is TRBV7-3 and J usage is TRBJ2-1, with 10 bases aligning to TRBD2. Germline CDR1 is SGHTA and CDR2 is FQGTGA. The length of the CDR3 is 15 residues. V was pared by 4 bases and J by 6 bases, with 6 bases of the junction left unmatched. The CDR3 DNA reads TGTGCCAGCAGCTCGTTAGCGGGAGGTGGCAATGAGCAGTTCTTC. Translated, it gives CASSSLAGGGNEQFF.

The chain has TRBV30 and TRBJ1-1; D call uncertain. The CDR3 consists of 13 residues. Trimming shortened V by 1 base and J by 0 bases, and 6 bases separated the two germline ends. Germline-derived CDR1 and CDR2 are GTSNPN and SVGIG (reference sequence). CDR3 sequence: CAWSGHLNTEAFF. In DNA, the CDR3 is TGTGCCTGGAGTGGACACTTGAACACTGAAGCTTTCTTT.

V usage is TRBV19 and J usage is TRBJ1-2; D not resolved. Germline values: CDR1 LNHDA, CDR2 SQIVND (reference sequence). V was cut by 4 bases and J by 2 bases, with 20 bases left in between. The CDR3 is 17 residues long. CDR3 in DNA: TGTGCCAGTAGTACTATACTAGGGCCCCAGGCCAACTATGGCTACACCTTC. Its translation is CASSTILGPQANYGYTF.

The V gene is TRBV2, the J gene TRBJ2-7, with a weak D call TRBD2 (5 bases). The CDR3 length is 14 residues. The germline gives CDR1 SNHLY, CDR2 FYNNEI. V lost 2 bases and J 5 bases, leaving 13 bases between the germline ends. CDR3 nucleotide sequence: TGTGCCAGCAGTGAACTCGGGGTTAGGCACGAGCAGTACTTC. Its protein is CASSELGVRHEQYF.

The V gene is TRBV9, the J gene TRBJ2-1; 8 nucleotides agree with TRBD2. There are 16 residues in the CDR3. Trimming removed 4 bases from V and 1 base from J; junction bases left unmatched: 7. Per the germline V gene, CDR1 is SGDLS and CDR2 is YYNGEE. In DNA form, the CDR3 reads TGTGCCAGCAGCCCCCGGCTAGCGGGTTCCTACAATGAGCAGTTCTTC. It yields the protein CASSPRLAGSYNEQFF.

V and J are TRBV20-1 and TRBJ2-7; 8 bases align to TRBD2. The germline V gene encodes CDR1 DFQATT and CDR2 SNEGSKA (reference sequence). V gave up 4 bases and J gave up 7 bases; unmatched junction bases: 3. CDR3 length: 11 amino acids. The CDR3: CSATGGGEQYF. The CDR3 nucleotides are TGCAGTGCTACCGGGGGGGGTGAGCAGTACTTC.

This rearrangement joins TRBV6-1 to TRBJ1-2; no definite D call. CDR1 is MNHNS, CDR2 SASEGT, per germline. V was shortened by 0 bases and J by 2 bases, with 10 bases between the two germline ends. This CDR3 has 15 residues. The CDR3, as DNA: TGTGCCAGCAGTGAAGCTCTTGGGCAGAACTATGGCTACACCTTC. This codes for CASSEALGQNYGYTF.

The chain is built from TRBV19 and TRBJ1-1; TRBD1 aligns across 7 bases. The CDR3 covers 13 residues. Germline V lookup: CDR1 LNHDA, CDR2 SQIVND (reference sequence). With 4 bases clipped from V and 1 base from J, the junction kept 0 bases outside the gene matches. The CDR3 DNA reads TGTGCCAGTAGTAGGGACAGGAACACTGAAGCTTTCTTT. The encoded protein is CASSRDRNTEAFF.

This chain links TRBV5-1 with TRBJ2-7, with 9 bases fitting TRBD2. Germline CDR1 reads SGHRS; CDR2 reads YFSETQ. The V segment lost 3 bases and the J segment 3 bases; nucleotides outside the gene matches: 10. The CDR3 covers 16 residues. CDR3 nucleotides: TGCGCCAGCAGCTGGACCCTTAGCGGGGGAGGCTACGAGCAGTACTTC. It yields the protein CASSWTLSGGGYEQYF. The complete variable domain, with remaining parts taken from reference TRBV5-1 and TRBJ2-7, reads KAGVTQTPRYLIKTRGQQVTLSCSPISGHRSVSWYQQTPGQGLQFLFEYFSETQRNKGNFPGRFSGRQFSNSRSEMNVSTLELGDSALYLCASSWTLSGGGYEQYFGPGTRLTVT.

The chain combines TRBV27 with TRBJ1-4; 11 bases agree with TRBD1. The trim removed 3 bases at V and 1 base at J, leaving 7 bases unmatched. The CDR3 runs 18 residues. Germline V gene data show CDR1 as MNHEY and CDR2 as SMNVEV (reference sequence). The CDR3 loop reads CASSFWGQGERTNEKLFF. The CDR3 bases are TGTGCCAGCAGTTTTTGGGGACAGGGGGAACGAACTAATGAAAAACTGTTTTTT.

The chain couples TRBV30 to TRBJ2-7; 10 nucleotides agree with TRBD2. V lost 3 bases to trimming and J lost 4 bases; unmatched junction nucleotides: 3. The CDR3 is 13 residues long. Germline assignment: CDR1 GTSNPN and CDR2 SVGIG (reference sequence). Here the CDR3 DNA reads TGTGCCTGGAGCCGACTAGCGGGTTACGAGCAGTACTTC. Protein: CAWSRLAGYEQYF.

This clone has more than one count but fewer than ten. The rearrangement links TRBV27 to TRBJ2-5; possibly TRBD2 for D (6 bases). V dropped 6 bases and J dropped 1 base, with 18 bases sitting between them. CDR3 length equals 16 residues. CDR1 and CDR2 (germline): MNHEY, SMNVEV (reference sequence). This CDR3 is CASSLVSGGGQETQYF. In nucleotides, the CDR3 is TGTGCCAGCAGCCTAGTTAGCGGAGGCGGCCAAGAGACCCAGTACTTC.

The rearrangement links TRBV9 to TRBJ1-5; D is unresolved. Trimming pared 4 bases from V and 0 bases from J, leaving 14 bases between. CDR1 is SGDLS, CDR2 YYNGEE, per germline. This CDR3 region has 16 residues. In DNA, the CDR3 is TGTGCCAGCAGCCCCCTGGGAGTTTATAGCAATCAGCCCCAGCATTTT. Amino acids: CASSPLGVYSNQPQHF.

The chain combines TRBV2 with TRBJ2-1, with 13 bases fitting TRBD2. Trimming cost V 6 bases and J 8 bases; bases outside gene matches: 16. CDR1 and CDR2 (germline): SNHLY, FYNNEI. This CDR3 spans 18 amino acids. The CDR3: CASREHPRTSGSPYEQFF. CDR3 nucleotides: TGTGCCAGCAGGGAACACCCCCGGACTAGCGGGAGTCCCTATGAGCAGTTCTTC.

This clone was counted a single time. The J gene is TRBJ2-7, the V gene TRBV28, with D tentatively TRBD1 (6 bases). V gave up 6 bases and J gave up 5 bases, with 8 bases separating them. Germline CDR1 and CDR2: MDHEN and SYDVKM. The CDR3 covers 11 residues. DNA for the CDR3: TGTGCCAGCAGCCAGGGGCACGAGCAGTACTTC. This codes for CASSQGHEQYF. The full variable domain, rest sourced from reference TRBV28 and TRBJ2-7, is DVKVTQSSRYLVKRTGEKVFLECVQDMDHENMFWYRQDPGLGLRLIYFSYDVKMKEKGDIPEGYSVSREKKERFSLILESASTNQTSMYLCASSQGHEQYFGPGTRLTVT.

The chain uses TRBV30 and TRBJ1-3, with 9 bases lining up with TRBD1. CDR3 length equals 14 residues. CDR1 and CDR2 (germline): GTSNPN, SVGIG (reference sequence). V lost 3 bases and J lost 4; bases outside the gene matches: 4. CDR3 coding DNA: TGTGCCTGGAGGGTGACAGGGGGAGGAAACACCATATATTTT. Its translation is CAWRVTGGGNTIYF.

This clone occurred a few times. The chain has TRBV5-4 and TRBJ2-3; D is perhaps TRBD2 (5 bases). Trimming took 5 bases from V and 5 from J, leaving 15 bases between them. The CDR3 consists of 14 residues. Germline CDR1 reads SGHNT; CDR2 reads YYREEE (reference sequence). This CDR3 is CASSQRVVGDTQYF. The CDR3 DNA reads as TGTGCCAGCAGTCAGAGGGTGGTCGGAGATACGCAGTATTTT.

This clone came up once. The chain recombines TRBV28 with TRBJ1-1, with D possibly TRBD1 on 5 matching bases. CDR1 is MDHEN and CDR2 is SYDVKM in the germline V gene. The CDR3 sequence is 18 residues long. Between the trimmed V and J ends, which lost 11 bases and 4 bases, there was a span of 32 bases. The CDR3 nucleotides are TGTGCCGGCTGTACGTCGGGACTACTCGATGGGTTGAGCACTGAAGCTTTCTTT. Translating it yields CAGCTSGLLDGLSTEAFF.

The CDR3 loop reads CASSPPSGGETQYF. The CDR3 DNA reads TGTGCCAGCAGCCCGCCGAGTGGAGGGGAGACCCAGTACTTC. This chain links TRBV7-9 with TRBJ2-5; tentative D call: TRBD2 (6 bases). V was pared by 5 bases and J by 5 bases, with 15 bases between. There are 14 residues in the CDR3. Germline CDR1 and CDR2: SEHNR and FQNEAQ (reference sequence).

This chain links TRBV21-1 with TRBJ2-5; TRBD1 is the table's D call and was not checked against the DNA. TRBV21-1 is labeled a pseudogene. The length of the CDR3 is 18 residues. The CDR3 loop is CASSKLFRRQGICETQYF. Here the CDR3 DNA reads TGTGCCAGCAGCAAATTATTTCGACGGCAGGGGATTTGTGAGACCCAGTACTTC.